The 10 T cell receptor beta chains below were found in one sample sequenced in a study of cytomegalovirus exposure and HLA in healthy donors. Primers for the PCR totalled 60 Vbeta and 13 Jbeta. Some clones are missing from TCRdb's copy, which holds only in-frame ones; the method was immunoSEQ multiplex PCR. The table has some 200,000 clones, about four fifths seen once. Sequenced input: PBMCs. The receptors here all came from a man aged 50 to 59 in good health and CMV-seronegative.

V and J are TRBV5-5 and TRBJ1-2; possibly TRBD1 for D (6 bases). CDR3 size: 13 residues. Germline V gives CDR1 SGHKS, CDR2 YYEKEE (reference sequence). V was clipped by 0 bases and J by 6 bases, with 9 bases between them. The DNA of the CDR3 is TGTGCCAGCAGCTTGGCGGGGGGCGATGGCTACACCTTC. Translating gives CASSLAGGDGYTF.

The chain combines TRBV4-2 with TRBJ2-7, with TRBD2 matching over 11 bases. The CDR3 contains 15 residues. Germline V lookup: CDR1 LGHNA, CDR2 YNFKEQ. V gave up 6 bases and J gave up 5 bases; unmatched junction bases: 9. The CDR3 region has the DNA TGTGCCAGCAGGAGCTCCGGGACTAGCGGTAACGAGCAGTACTTC. It yields the protein CASRSSGTSGNEQYF.

The chain combines TRBV7-8 with TRBJ2-4; possible D gene TRBD2, 5 bases. This CDR3 spans 15 amino acids. Between the trimmed V and J ends, which lost 4 bases and 6 bases, there was a span of 16 bases. Germline values: CDR1 SGHVS, CDR2 FQNEAQ. The CDR3 region has the DNA TGTGCCAGCAGCTCCGAGTCCGGTCGGGGAAACATTCAGTACTTC. Protein product: CASSSESGRGNIQYF.

Only one count was recorded for this clone. The V and J genes are TRBV5-1 and TRBJ2-2; 8 bases map to TRBD1. The V gene's germline CDR1 is SGHRS and CDR2 YFSETQ. Trimming at V came to 1 base and at J to 6 bases, leaving 5 bases not matched to a gene. The CDR3 runs 15 residues. CDR3 DNA: TGCGCCAGCAGCTTGCAGGGGGCGCAGGCCGGGGAGCTGTTTTTT. Its translation is CASSLQGAQAGELFF.

The chain is built from TRBV28 and TRBJ1-6; the match to TRBD1 covers 7 bases. Trimming at V came to 6 bases and at J to 7 bases, leaving 3 bases not matched to a gene. The germline gives CDR1 MDHEN, CDR2 SYDVKM. This CDR3 contains 13 residues. The CDR3 spells CASSPGGNSPLHF. For the CDR3, the DNA is TGTGCCAGCAGCCCAGGGGGAAATTCACCCCTCCACTTT. The full variable domain, completed using reference TRBV28 and TRBJ1-6, is DVKVTQSSRYLVKRTGEKVFLECVQDMDHENMFWYRQDPGLGLRLIYFSYDVKMKEKGDIPEGYSVSREKKERFSLILESASTNQTSMYLCASSPGGNSPLHFGNGTRLTVT.

V is TRBV2 and J is TRBJ2-5; D is perhaps TRBD1 (6 bases). The germline V gene encodes CDR1 SNHLY and CDR2 FYNNEI. V shed 6 bases and J shed 1 base, with 12 bases lying between them. The CDR3 is 14 residues long. CDR3 sequence: CASRNRVSQETQYF. The CDR3 nucleotides are TGTGCCAGCAGAAACAGGGTTTCCCAAGAGACCCAGTACTTC.

The chain carries TRBV12-5 and TRBJ2-7; D is ambiguous. The germline V and J ends were trimmed by 1 base and 6 bases, with 7 bases remaining between them. The CDR3 is made up of 12 amino acids. Per the germline V gene, CDR1 is LGHNT and CDR2 is FRNRAP. CDR3 sequence reads: CASGLDGREQYF. The CDR3 DNA is TGTGCTAGTGGTTTGGATGGGCGCGAGCAGTACTTC.

The genes are TRBV14 and TRBJ1-2; perhaps TRBD1 as D (6 bases). This CDR3 region has 13 residues. CDR1 SGHDN and CDR2 FVKESK come from the germline V gene. V lost 5 bases and J 4 bases, leaving 11 bases between the germline ends. In DNA form, the CDR3 reads TGTGCCAGCAGCGGACAGACCGCCTATGGCTACACCTTC. Protein sequence: CASSGQTAYGYTF.

This sequence joins TRBV19 and TRBJ1-5, with a tentative D call TRBD1 (6 bases). The CDR3 is made up of 15 amino acids. V was shortened by 3 bases and J by 4 bases, with 13 bases between the two germline ends. Germline V gene sequence: CDR1 LNHDA, CDR2 SQIVND (reference sequence). The CDR3 DNA reads TGTGCCAGTAGTATCTGGGGGGGCCAAAATCAGCCCCAGCATTTT. Its translation: CASSIWGGQNQPQHF.

J is TRBJ1-5 and V is TRBV19; the match to TRBD1 covers 7 bases. Germline lookup yields CDR1 LNHDA and CDR2 SQIVND (reference sequence). The junction had 3 bases not matched to a gene; V was cut back by 5 bases and J by 2 bases. CDR3 length equals 14 residues. The CDR3 DNA follows: TGTGCCAGTAGTCAGGGGGGTGGCAATCAGCCCCAGCATTTT. It is translated as CASSQGGGNQPQHF.